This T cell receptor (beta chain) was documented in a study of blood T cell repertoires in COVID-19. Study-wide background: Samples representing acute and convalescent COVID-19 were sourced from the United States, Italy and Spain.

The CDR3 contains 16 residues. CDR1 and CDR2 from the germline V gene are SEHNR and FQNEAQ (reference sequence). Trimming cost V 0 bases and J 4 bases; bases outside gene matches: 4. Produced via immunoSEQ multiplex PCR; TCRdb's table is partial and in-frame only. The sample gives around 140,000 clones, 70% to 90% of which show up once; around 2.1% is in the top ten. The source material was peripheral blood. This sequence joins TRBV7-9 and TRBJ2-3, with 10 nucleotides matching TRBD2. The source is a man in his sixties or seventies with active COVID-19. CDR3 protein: CASSLASSGRPDTQYF. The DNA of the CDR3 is TGTGCCAGCAGCTTAGCGTCTAGCGGGAGACCAGATACGCAGTATTTT.